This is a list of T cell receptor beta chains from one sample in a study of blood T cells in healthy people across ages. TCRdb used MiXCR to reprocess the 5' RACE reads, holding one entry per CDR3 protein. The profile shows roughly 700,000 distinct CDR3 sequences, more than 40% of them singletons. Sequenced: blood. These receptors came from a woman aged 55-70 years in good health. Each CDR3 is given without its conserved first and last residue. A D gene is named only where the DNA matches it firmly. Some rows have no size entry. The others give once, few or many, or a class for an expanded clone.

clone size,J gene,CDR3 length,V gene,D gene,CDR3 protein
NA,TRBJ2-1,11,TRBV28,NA,ASSPLEDNEQF
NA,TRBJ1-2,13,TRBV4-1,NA,ASSPSHPGDYGYT
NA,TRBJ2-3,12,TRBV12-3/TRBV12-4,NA,ASSSRPSTDTQY
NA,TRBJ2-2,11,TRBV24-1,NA,ATSGPGTGELF
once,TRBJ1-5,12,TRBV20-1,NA,STRARGLNQPQH
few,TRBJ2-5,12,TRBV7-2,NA,ASSLATARETQY
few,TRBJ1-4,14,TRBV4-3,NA,ASSQDGWTNNEKLF
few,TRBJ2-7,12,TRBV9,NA,ASSVSPYNYEQY
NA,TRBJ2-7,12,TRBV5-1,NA,ASSPLRSSYEQY
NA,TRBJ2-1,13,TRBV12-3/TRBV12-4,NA,ASSPRGGAYNEQF
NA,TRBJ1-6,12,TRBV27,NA,ASHRGRDNSPLH
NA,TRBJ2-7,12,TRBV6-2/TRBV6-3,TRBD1,ASRKTGQLDEQY
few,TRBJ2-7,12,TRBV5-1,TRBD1,ASSLVTGNYEQY
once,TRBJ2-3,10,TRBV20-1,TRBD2,SARERTDTQY
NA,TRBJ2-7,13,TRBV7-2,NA,ASSTYGTPSYEQY
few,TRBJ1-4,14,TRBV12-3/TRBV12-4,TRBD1,ASSTEDRGTNEKLF
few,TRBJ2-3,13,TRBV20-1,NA,SANLPQAYTDTQY
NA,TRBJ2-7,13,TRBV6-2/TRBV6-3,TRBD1,ASRSWQGATYEQY
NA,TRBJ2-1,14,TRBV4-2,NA,ASSQEWLGSFGEQF
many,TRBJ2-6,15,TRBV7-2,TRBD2,ASSLTSAFSGANVLT
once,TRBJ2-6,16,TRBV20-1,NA,SARDRNRQSSGANVLT
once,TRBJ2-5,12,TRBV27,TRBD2,ASSAASGRYEQY
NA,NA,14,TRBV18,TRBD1,ASSPPGTGRRNEQF
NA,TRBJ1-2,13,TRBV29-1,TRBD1,SVVMPPGQGSGYT
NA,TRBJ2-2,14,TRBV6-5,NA,ASSYWTQTNTGELF
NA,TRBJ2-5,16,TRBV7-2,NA,ASSPSAVAERLRGEQY
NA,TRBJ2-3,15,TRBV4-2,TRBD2,ASSQDLGGSYGNTQY
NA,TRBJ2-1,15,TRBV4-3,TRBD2,ASSQMASGYMYNEQF
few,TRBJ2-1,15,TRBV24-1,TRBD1,ATSDLATGSSYNEQF
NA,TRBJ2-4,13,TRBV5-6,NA,ASSLARDRRNIQY
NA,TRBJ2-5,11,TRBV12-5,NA,ASGLDQEETQY
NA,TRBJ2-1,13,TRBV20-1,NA,SARDITGLGNGQF
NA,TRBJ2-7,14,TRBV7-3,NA,ASSLGPGGGGYEQY
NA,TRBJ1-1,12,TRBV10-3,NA,AISADRRNTEAF
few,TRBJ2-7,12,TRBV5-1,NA,ASSSTGDTNEQY
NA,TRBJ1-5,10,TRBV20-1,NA,SARNGNQPQH
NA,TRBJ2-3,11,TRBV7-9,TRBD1,ASSLTTQGAQY
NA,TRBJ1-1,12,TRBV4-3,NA,ASSWGMVGTEAF
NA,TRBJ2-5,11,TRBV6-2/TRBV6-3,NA,ASTRDPQETQY
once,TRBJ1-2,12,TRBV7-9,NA,ASSFPGPTGGYT
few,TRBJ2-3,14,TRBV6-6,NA,ASSYAGLAYADTQY
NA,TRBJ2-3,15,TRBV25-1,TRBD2,ASSEEVAGEVTDTQY
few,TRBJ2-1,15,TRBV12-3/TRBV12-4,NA,ASSLDRVGGSYNEQF
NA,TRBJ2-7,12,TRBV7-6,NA,ASSLEPGSYEQY
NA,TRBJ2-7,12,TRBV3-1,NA,ASSQGLGSYEQY
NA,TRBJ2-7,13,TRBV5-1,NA,ASRGTGRLSYEQY
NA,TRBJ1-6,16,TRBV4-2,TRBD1,ASSQRAGKGQGDSPLH
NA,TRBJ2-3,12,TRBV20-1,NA,SASGRTGYDTQY
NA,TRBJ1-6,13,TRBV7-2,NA,ASSLGSGYNSPLH
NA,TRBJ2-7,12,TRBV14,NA,ASSWGMDSYEQY
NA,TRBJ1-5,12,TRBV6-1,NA,ASSKQGWNQPQH
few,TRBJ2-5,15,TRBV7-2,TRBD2,ASSLGSSAGVEGTQY